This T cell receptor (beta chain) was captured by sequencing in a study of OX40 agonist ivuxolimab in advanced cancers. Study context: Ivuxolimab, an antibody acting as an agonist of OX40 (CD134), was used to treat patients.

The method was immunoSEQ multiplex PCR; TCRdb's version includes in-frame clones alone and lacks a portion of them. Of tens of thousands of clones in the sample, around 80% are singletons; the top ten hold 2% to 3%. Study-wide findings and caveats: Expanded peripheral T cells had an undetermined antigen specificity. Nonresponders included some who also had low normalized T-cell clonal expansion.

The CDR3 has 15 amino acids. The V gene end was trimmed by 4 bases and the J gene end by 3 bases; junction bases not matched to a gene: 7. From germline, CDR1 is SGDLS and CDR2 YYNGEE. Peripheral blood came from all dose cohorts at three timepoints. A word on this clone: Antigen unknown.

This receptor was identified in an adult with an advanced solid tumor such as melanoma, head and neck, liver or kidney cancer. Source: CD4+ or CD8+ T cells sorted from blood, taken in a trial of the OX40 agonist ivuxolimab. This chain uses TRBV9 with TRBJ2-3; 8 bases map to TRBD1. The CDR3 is CASSPRDRLTDTQYF. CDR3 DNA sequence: TGTGCCAGCAGCCCCCGGGACAGGCTAACAGATACGCAGTATTTT.